This TCR beta chain was identified during a study of blood T cell repertoires in COVID-19. Whole-study context: T cells, B-cell-depleted T cells, or PBMCs provided the cDNA or gDNA that served as material.

The trim removed 4 bases at V and 13 bases at J, leaving 5 bases unmatched. The CDR3 totals 12 residues. Looked up from germline, CDR1 is LNHDA and CDR2 is SQIVND (reference sequence). In the study's own analysis: Quantification of nucleated cells was approximated via reference gene primer amplification. This table comes from immunoSEQ multiplex PCR, and its TCRdb copy is limited to in-frame clones, with some not included. V and J calls and clone size are as listed in that table; D and trimming were resolved from the DNA. Among about 130,000 clones listed, roughly 80% were seen once. The sample consisted of peripheral blood. The sequence was obtained from a woman older than 75 with acute or convalescent COVID-19. The chain is built from TRBV19 and TRBJ1-4; 8 nucleotides agree with TRBD1. CDR3 DNA: TGTGCCAGTAGTAACCAGGACAGGGTACTGTTTTTT. It encodes CASSNQDRVLFF.